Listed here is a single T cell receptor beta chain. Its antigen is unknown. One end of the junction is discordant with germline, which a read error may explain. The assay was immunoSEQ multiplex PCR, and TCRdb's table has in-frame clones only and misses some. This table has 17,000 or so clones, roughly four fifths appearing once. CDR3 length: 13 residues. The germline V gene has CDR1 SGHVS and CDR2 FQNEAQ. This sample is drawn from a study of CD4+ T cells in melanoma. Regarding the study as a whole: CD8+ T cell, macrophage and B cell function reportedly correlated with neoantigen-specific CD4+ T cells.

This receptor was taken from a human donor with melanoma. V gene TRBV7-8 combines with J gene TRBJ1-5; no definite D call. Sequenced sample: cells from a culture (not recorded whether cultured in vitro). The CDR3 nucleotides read TGCCCCCCCGGTACCTTTAGCAATCAGCCCCAGCATTTT. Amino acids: CPPGTFSNQPQHF.